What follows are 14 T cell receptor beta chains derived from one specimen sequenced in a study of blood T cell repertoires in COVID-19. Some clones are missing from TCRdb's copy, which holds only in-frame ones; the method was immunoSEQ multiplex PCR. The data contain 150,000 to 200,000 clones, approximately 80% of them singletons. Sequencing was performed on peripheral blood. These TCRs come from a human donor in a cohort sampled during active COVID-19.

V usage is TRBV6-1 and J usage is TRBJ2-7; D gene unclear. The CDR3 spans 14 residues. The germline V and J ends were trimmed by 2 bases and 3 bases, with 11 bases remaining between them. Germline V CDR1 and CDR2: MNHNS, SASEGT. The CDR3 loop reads CASSEPRHLYEQYF. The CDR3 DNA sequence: TGTGCCAGCAGTGAACCGAGACATCTCTACGAGCAGTACTTC.

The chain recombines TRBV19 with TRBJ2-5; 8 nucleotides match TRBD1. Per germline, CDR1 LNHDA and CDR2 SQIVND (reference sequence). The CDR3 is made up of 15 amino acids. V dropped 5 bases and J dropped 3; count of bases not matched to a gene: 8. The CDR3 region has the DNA TGTGCCAGTAGTCGGGGGACAGGACGCGAAGAGACCCAGTACTTC. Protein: CASSRGTGREETQYF. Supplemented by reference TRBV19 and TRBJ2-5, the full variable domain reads DGGITQSPKYLFRKEGQNVTLSCEQNLNHDAMYWYRQDPGQGLRLIYYSQIVNDFQKGDIAEGYSVSREKKESFPLTVTSAQKNPTAFYLCASSRGTGREETQYFGPGTRLLVL.

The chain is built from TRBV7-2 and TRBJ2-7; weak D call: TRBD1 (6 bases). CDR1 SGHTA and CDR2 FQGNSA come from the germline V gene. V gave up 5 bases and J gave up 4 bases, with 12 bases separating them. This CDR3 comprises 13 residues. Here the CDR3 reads CASSPTQGYEQYF. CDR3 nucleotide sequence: TGTGCCAGCAGCCCTACCCAGGGGTACGAGCAGTACTTC.

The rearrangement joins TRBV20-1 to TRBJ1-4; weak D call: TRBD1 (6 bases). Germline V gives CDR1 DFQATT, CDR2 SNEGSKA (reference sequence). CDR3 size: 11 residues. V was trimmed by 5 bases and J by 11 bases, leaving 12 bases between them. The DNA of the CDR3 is TGCAGTGCTCCAGGGGCAGGCAAACTGTTTTTT. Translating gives CSAPGAGKLFF.

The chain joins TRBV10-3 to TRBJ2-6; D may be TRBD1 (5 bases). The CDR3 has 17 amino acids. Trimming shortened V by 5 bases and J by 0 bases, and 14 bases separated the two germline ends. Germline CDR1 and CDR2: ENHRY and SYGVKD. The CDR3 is CAISPSTGFSGANVLTF. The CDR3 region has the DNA TGTGCCATCAGTCCATCCACAGGATTCTCTGGGGCCAACGTCCTGACTTTC.

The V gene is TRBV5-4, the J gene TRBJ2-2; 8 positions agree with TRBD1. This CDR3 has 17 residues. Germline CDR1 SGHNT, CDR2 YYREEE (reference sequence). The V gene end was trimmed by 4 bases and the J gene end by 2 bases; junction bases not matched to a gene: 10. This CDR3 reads CASSGVRTGLNTGELFF. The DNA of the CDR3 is TGTGCCAGCAGCGGGGTGAGGACAGGGTTAAACACCGGGGAGCTGTTTTTT.

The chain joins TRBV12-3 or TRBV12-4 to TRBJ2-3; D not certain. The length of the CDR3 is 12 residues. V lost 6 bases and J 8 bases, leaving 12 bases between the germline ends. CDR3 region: CASSPNILTQYF. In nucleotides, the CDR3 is TGTGCCAGCAGCCCAAACATTCTTACGCAGTATTTT.

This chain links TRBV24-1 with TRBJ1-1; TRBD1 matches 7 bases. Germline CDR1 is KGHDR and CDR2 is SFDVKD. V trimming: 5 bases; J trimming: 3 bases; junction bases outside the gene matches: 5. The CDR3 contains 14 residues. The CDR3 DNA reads TGTGCCACCAGTGGTGGGCAGGGGGACACTGAAGCTTTCTTT. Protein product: CATSGGQGDTEAFF.

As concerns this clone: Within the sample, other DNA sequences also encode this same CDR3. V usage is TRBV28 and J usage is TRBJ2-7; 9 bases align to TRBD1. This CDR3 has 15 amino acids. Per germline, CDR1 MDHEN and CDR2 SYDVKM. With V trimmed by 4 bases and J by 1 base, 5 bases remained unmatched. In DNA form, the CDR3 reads TGTGCCAGCAGTTCTTCCGGGACAGGGTCCTACGAGCAGTACTTC. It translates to CASSSSGTGSYEQYF.

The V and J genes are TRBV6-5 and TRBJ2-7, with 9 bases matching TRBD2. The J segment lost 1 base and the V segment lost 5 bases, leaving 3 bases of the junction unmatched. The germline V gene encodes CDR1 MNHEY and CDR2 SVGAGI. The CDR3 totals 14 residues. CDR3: CASSPGLASYEQYF. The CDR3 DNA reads TGTGCCAGCAGTCCCGGACTAGCGTCCTACGAGCAGTACTTC.

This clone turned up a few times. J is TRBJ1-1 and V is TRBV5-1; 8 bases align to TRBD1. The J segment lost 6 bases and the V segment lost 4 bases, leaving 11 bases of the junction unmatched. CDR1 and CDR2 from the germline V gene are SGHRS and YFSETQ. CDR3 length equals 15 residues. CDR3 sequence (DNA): TGCGCCAGCAGCGAAAGGACAGGGAAGGAGTCTGAAGCTTTCTTT. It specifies CASSERTGKESEAFF.

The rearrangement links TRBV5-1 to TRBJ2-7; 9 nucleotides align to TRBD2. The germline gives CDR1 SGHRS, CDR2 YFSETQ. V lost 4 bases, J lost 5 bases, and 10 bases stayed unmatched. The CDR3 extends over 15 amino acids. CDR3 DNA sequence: TGCGCCAGCAGCACTCTAGCGGGATTAAATGACGAGCAGTACTTC. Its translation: CASSTLAGLNDEQYF.

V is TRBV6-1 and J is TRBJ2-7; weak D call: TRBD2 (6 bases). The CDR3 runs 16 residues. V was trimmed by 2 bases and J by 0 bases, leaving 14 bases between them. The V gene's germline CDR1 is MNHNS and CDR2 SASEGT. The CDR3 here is CASSESASESSYEQYF. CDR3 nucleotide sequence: TGTGCCAGCAGTGAATCAGCTAGCGAGAGCTCCTACGAGCAGTACTTC.

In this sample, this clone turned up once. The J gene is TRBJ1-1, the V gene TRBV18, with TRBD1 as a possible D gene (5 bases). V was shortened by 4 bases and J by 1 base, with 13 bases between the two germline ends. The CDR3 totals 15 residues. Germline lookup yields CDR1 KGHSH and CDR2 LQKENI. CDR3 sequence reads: CASSLQGKGNTEAFF. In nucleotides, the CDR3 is TGTGCCAGCTCACTCCAGGGAAAGGGGAACACTGAAGCTTTCTTT.